The rows below give T cell receptor beta chains drawn from one sample of a study of shared clonotypes between healthy human individuals. Sequenced by immunoSEQ multiplex PCR; TCRdb stores in-frame clones only, minus some. The repertoire holds around 1.4 million clones, 97% to 99% seen once, with 0.3% to 0.45% in the top ten. The sequenced material came from naive CD4+ T cells sorted from blood. These receptors were taken from a man aged 30 to 39 in good health. Both conserved end residues are part of each CDR3. The D gene is left open where the match is weak. The listing skips clone size in some rows; elsewhere it reads once, few, many or a size class.

v_gene,d_gene,abundance,j_gene,CDR3aa,CDR3nt
TRBV7-9,TRBD2,NA,TRBJ2-1,CASSLWRLAGTDEQFF,TGTGCCAGCAGCTTATGGAGACTAGCGGGAACGGATGAGCAGTTCTTC
TRBV10-2,NA,NA,TRBJ1-2,CASISSGGYTF,TGCGCCAGCATCTCATCGGGAGGCTACACCTTC
TRBV9,NA,NA,TRBJ2-1,CASSLNSRGSSYNEQFF,TGTGCCAGCAGCCTCAACTCTAGGGGAAGCTCCTACAATGAGCAGTTCTTC
TRBV7-8,NA,once,TRBJ2-2,CASSLNSGRTGELFF,TGTGCCAGCAGCTTAAATTCCGGTCGCACCGGGGAGCTGTTTTTT
TRBV29-1,NA,once,TRBJ2-7,CSVVGIRSANEQYF,TGCAGCGTTGTGGGCATAAGATCCGCCAACGAGCAGTACTTC
TRBV9,TRBD2,NA,TRBJ2-1,CASSTPRAGLAGDLSHNEQFF,TGTGCCAGCAGCACCCCAAGGGCGGGACTAGCGGGAGATCTGTCCCACAATGAGCAGTTCTTC
TRBV19,TRBD1,NA,TRBJ1-3,CASSIRDRGSGNTIYF,TGTGCCAGTAGTATCCGGGACAGGGGCTCGGGAAACACCATATATTTT
TRBV10-2,NA,NA,TRBJ1-5,CASSEGSNQPQHF,TGCGCCAGCAGTGAAGGGAGCAATCAGCCCCAGCATTTT
TRBV6-5,NA,NA,TRBJ2-1,CASSHRGLPGGEQFF,TGTGCCAGCAGCCACCGGGGACTCCCCGGCGGTGAGCAGTTCTTC
TRBV20-1,NA,NA,TRBJ2-3,CSATLDTQYF,TGCAGTGCTACGCTAGATACGCAGTATTTT
TRBV7-2,NA,NA,TRBJ1-4,CASSLGGGSNEKLFF,TGTGCCAGCAGCTTAGGAGGGGGTTCTAATGAAAAACTGTTTTTT
TRBV7-6,NA,few,TRBJ2-7,CASSLTGTYEQYF,TGTGCCAGCAGCTTAACGGGTACCTACGAGCAGTACTTC
TRBV6-6,NA,once,TRBJ2-1,CASRGASTYNEQFF,TGTGCCAGCAGGGGGGCTAGCACTTACAATGAGCAGTTCTTC
TRBV11-2,TRBD2,NA,TRBJ2-3,CASSLRTSGTTDTQYF,TGTGCCAGCAGCCTACGGACTAGCGGTACCACAGATACGCAGTATTTT
TRBV5-1,NA,NA,TRBJ1-4,CASSLVGLTNEKLFF,TGCGCCAGCAGCTTGGTGGGGCTCACTAATGAAAAACTGTTTTTT
TRBV27,TRBD1,NA,TRBJ1-5,CASRSGTVNQPQHF,TGTGCCAGCAGAAGTGGGACAGTCAATCAGCCCCAGCATTTT
TRBV6-6,NA,NA,TRBJ2-1,CASRTRVLHEQFF,TGTGCCAGCAGGACCCGAGTATTGCATGAGCAGTTCTTC
TRBV7-2,NA,NA,TRBJ2-1,CASSLDLQSSYNEQFF,TGTGCCAGCAGCTTAGACCTCCAGAGCTCCTACAATGAGCAGTTCTTC
TRBV27,TRBD1,NA,TRBJ1-1,CASSRTGVGAEAFF,TGTGCCAGCAGTAGGACAGGGGTTGGCGCTGAAGCTTTCTTT
TRBV19,NA,once,TRBJ2-7,CASSAQGPPSSYEQYF,TGTGCCAGTAGTGCACAGGGTCCACCGAGCTCCTACGAGCAGTACTTC
TRBV27,NA,NA,TRBJ2-2,CASSLLRGNTGELFF,TGTGCCAGCAGTTTACTCCGCGGGAACACCGGGGAGCTGTTTTTT
TRBV5-6,TRBD2,NA,TRBJ2-1,CASSLLTSVVNEQFF,TGTGCCAGCAGCTTGCTGACTAGCGTAGTCAATGAGCAGTTCTTC
TRBV28,TRBD1,NA,TRBJ1-4,CASSPTGVQAEKLFF,TGTGCCAGCAGTCCAACAGGGGTTCAAGCTGAAAAACTGTTTTTT
TRBV5-1,TRBD1,NA,TRBJ2-7,CASSLIGTDYEQYF,TGCGCCAGCAGCTTAATTGGGACAGACTACGAGCAGTACTTC
TRBV28,NA,NA,TRBJ1-1,CASSFSGQKNTEAFF,TGTGCCAGCAGTTTCTCAGGACAGAAGAACACTGAAGCTTTCTTT
TRBV7-8,NA,NA,TRBJ2-7,CASNVGAPTYEQYF,TGTGCCAGCAACGTAGGCGCGCCTACCTACGAGCAGTACTTC
TRBV7-3,NA,once,TRBJ2-3,CASSRWGSGLTDTQYF,TGTGCCAGCAGCCGGTGGGGTAGCGGCCTCACAGATACGCAGTATTTT
TRBV5-1,NA,once,TRBJ1-2,CASSLRQGDGYTF,TGCGCCAGCAGCTTGAGGCAGGGCGATGGCTACACCTTC
TRBV18,NA,once,TRBJ2-3,CASSPNVGVTDTQYF,TGTGCCAGCTCACCAAACGTGGGGGTCACAGATACGCAGTATTTT
TRBV5-1,NA,NA,TRBJ2-1,CASSFSDGSNEQFF,TGCGCCAGCAGCTTCTCGGACGGATCCAATGAGCAGTTCTTC
TRBV15,TRBD1,NA,TRBJ2-5,CATSDPAAGGLETQYF,TGTGCCACCAGCGATCCCGCTGCAGGGGGTTTGGAGACCCAGTACTTC
TRBV5-1,NA,NA,TRBJ2-1,CASSPQGGQSFSEQFF,TGCGCCAGCAGTCCCCAGGGGGGACAGTCTTTCAGTGAGCAGTTCTTC
TRBV27,NA,NA,TRBJ2-7,CASSPRTGPPPSYEQYF,TGTGCCAGCAGTCCCAGAACGGGACCTCCTCCCTCCTACGAGCAGTACTTC
TRBV5-6,NA,NA,TRBJ2-7,CASSLNYGGIYEQYF,TGTGCCAGCAGCTTGAACTATGGCGGGATCTACGAGCAGTACTTC
TRBV10-1,TRBD2,NA,TRBJ2-1,CASSNPSGSSYNEQFF,TGCGCCAGCAGTAACCCTAGCGGGAGCTCCTACAATGAGCAGTTCTTC
TRBV7-9,NA,NA,TRBJ2-5,CASSLAGAGTETQYF,TGTGCCAGCAGCTTAGCGGGGGCGGGGACGGAGACCCAGTACTTC
TRBV9,NA,NA,TRBJ2-7,CASSPRLGTLISYEQYF,TGTGCCAGCAGCCCACGGTTGGGCACTCTCATCTCATACGAGCAGTACTTC
TRBV6-5,NA,NA,TRBJ1-3,CASSPGPRTGNTIYF,TGTGCCAGCAGTCCGGGACCCCGTACTGGAAACACCATATATTTT
TRBV5-1,NA,once,TRBJ2-1,CASSHGTNNEQFF,TGCGCCAGCAGCCATGGGACCAACAATGAGCAGTTCTTC
TRBV5-4,NA,NA,TRBJ2-7,CASSSRSSDEQYF,TGTGCCAGCAGCTCTCGGAGTTCAGACGAGCAGTACTTC
TRBV7-8,NA,NA,TRBJ2-7,CASSPGVNYYEQYF,TGTGCCAGCAGCCCCGGGGTCAATTACTACGAGCAGTACTTC
TRBV2,TRBD1,NA,TRBJ1-5,CAIKDRANQPQHF,TGTGCCATCAAGGACAGGGCGAATCAGCCCCAGCATTTT
TRBV7-2,TRBD2,NA,TRBJ2-7,CASSSRGTSGKISYEQYF,TGTGCCAGCAGCTCCCGAGGGACTAGCGGGAAAATCTCCTACGAGCAGTACTTC
TRBV15,NA,NA,TRBJ1-4,CATSRGEASTGEKLFF,TGTGCCACCAGCAGAGGAGAGGCCTCAACAGGTGAAAAACTGTTTTTT
TRBV20-1,NA,NA,TRBJ2-7,CSASPGDEQYF,TGCAGTGCTAGTCCCGGGGACGAGCAGTACTTC
TRBV6-5,TRBD2,NA,TRBJ2-1,CASRLTSTYNEQFF,TGTGCCAGCAGGTTGACTAGCACCTACAATGAGCAGTTCTTC
TRBV5-4,TRBD1,NA,TRBJ2-6,CASSSGGAGANVLTF,TGTGCCAGCAGCTCAGGGGGTGCTGGGGCCAACGTCCTGACTTTC
TRBV6-1,TRBD1,NA,TRBJ2-5,CASSKGQNQETQYF,TGTGCCAGCAGCAAGGGACAGAACCAAGAGACCCAGTACTTC
TRBV28,NA,NA,TRBJ2-7,CASSKDLLTGEQYF,TGTGCCAGCAGCAAGGACCTACTAACGGGCGAGCAGTACTTC
TRBV7-2,TRBD1,NA,TRBJ2-3,CASSLEGQGGSTDTQYF,TGTGCCAGCAGCTTGGAAGGACAGGGAGGATCCACAGATACGCAGTATTTT
TRBV9,NA,NA,TRBJ2-7,CASSVGPGLGASEQYF,TGTGCCAGCAGCGTAGGACCGGGCCTAGGGGCGAGCGAGCAGTACTTC
TRBV20-1,TRBD1,NA,TRBJ1-1,CSARDREAFF,TGCAGTGCGAGGGACAGGGAAGCTTTCTTT
TRBV28,NA,NA,TRBJ2-7,CASKSEIRFSYEQYF,TGTGCCAGCAAGTCTGAGATCAGGTTCTCCTACGAGCAGTACTTC
TRBV10-3,NA,NA,TRBJ2-3,CAISANRAPTDTQYF,TGTGCCATCAGTGCGAATAGGGCTCCCACAGATACGCAGTATTTT
TRBV11-2,NA,NA,TRBJ2-5,CASSLGRGRETQYF,TGTGCCAGCAGCCTAGGCAGGGGGAGGGAGACCCAGTACTTC
TRBV15,NA,NA,TRBJ1-2,CATSRDLAGFGYGYTF,TGTGCCACCAGCAGAGATCTGGCCGGTTTCGGGTATGGCTACACCTTC
TRBV19,NA,NA,TRBJ1-5,CASSGDGNQPQHF,TGTGCCAGTAGCGGGGACGGAAATCAGCCCCAGCATTTT
TRBV7-8,NA,NA,TRBJ1-2,CASSGGPRLTF,TGTGCCAGCAGCGGTGGACCCAGACTCACCTTC
TRBV6-5,TRBD1,once,TRBJ1-2,CASSLGQNYGYTF,TGTGCCAGCAGCCTGGGACAGAACTATGGCTACACCTTC
TRBV6-6,NA,once,TRBJ2-7,CASSYSSVSSSYEQYF,TGTGCCAGCAGTTACTCGTCGGTTTCGAGCTCCTACGAGCAGTACTTC